This TCR beta chain stems from a study of OX40 agonist ivuxolimab in advanced cancers. Across the whole study: Partial responses were observed in three patients, of whom one had hepatocellular carcinoma and two had cutaneous melanoma.

CDR3 length equals 14 residues. Germline trimming cut 5 bases from V and 3 bases from J; bases unmatched to any gene: 3. Germline V lookup: CDR1 SNHLY, CDR2 FYNNEI. Study results and limitations: Within 6 weeks, CD4+ and CD8+ blood T cells expanded clonally at 0.1 to 3.0 mg/kg.

A history of autoimmune disease or systemic immunosuppression excluded patients. Sequencing used immunoSEQ multiplex PCR; TCRdb keeps in-frame clones, though not all of them. The table lists some 100,000 clones, roughly 80% of them singletons. About this clone itself: Its antigen is as yet unknown.

The V gene is TRBV2, the J gene TRBJ2-3; 9 nucleotides line up with TRBD1. The clonotype comes from an adult with an advanced solid tumor such as melanoma, head and neck, liver or kidney cancer. The source was CD4+ or CD8+ T cells sorted from blood, collected in a trial of the OX40 agonist ivuxolimab. DNA of the CDR3: TGTGCCAGCAGTCGGGACAGGGCTACAGATACGCAGTATTTT. Translation: CASSRDRATDTQYF.